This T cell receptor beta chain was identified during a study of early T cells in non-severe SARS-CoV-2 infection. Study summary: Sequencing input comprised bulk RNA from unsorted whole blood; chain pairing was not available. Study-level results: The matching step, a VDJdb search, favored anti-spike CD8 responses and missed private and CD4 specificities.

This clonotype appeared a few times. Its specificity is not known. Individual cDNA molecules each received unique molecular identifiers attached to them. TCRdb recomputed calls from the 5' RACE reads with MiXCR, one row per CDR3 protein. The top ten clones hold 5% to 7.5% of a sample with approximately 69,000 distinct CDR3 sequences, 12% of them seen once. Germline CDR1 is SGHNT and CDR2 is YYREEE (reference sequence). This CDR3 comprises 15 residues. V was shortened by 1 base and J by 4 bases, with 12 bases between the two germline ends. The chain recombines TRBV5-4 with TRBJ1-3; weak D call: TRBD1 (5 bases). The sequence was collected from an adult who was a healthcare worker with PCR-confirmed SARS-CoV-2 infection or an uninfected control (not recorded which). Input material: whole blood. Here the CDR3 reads CASSLSPGSGNTIYF. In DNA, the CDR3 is TGTGCCAGCAGCTTGTCGCCAGGGAGCGGAAACACCATATATTTT.